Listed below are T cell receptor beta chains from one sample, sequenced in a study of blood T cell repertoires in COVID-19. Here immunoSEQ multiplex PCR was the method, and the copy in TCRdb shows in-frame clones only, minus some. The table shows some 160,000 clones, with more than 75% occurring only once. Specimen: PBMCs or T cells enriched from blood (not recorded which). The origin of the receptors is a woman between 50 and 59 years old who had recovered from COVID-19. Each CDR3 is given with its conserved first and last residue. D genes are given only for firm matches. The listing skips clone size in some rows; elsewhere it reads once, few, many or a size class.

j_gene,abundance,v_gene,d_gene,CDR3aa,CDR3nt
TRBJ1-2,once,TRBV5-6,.,CASSSQQAPNYGYTF,TGTGCCAGCAGCTCACAACAGGCTCCTAACTATGGCTACACCTTC
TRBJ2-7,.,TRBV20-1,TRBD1,CSASTGGYEQYF,TGCAGTGCTAGTACAGGGGGCTACGAGCAGTACTTC
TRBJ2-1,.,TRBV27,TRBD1,CASSLIQGGNEQFF,TGTGCCAGCAGTTTAATACAGGGGGGAAATGAGCAGTTCTTC
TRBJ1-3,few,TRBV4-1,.,CASSQRGSGNTIYF,TGCGCCAGCAGCCAACGGGGGTCTGGAAACACCATATATTTT
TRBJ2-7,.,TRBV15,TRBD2,CATSRGLAGGRVEQYF,TGTGCCACCAGCAGAGGACTAGCGGGGGGTCGAGTCGAGCAGTACTTC
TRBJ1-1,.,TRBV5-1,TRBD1,CASSWTGANTEAFF,TGCGCCAGCAGCTGGACAGGGGCGAACACTGAAGCTTTCTTT
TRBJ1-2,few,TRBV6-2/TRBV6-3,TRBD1,CASSIGQATNYGYTF,TGTGCCAGCAGTATCGGACAGGCTACTAACTATGGCTACACCTTC
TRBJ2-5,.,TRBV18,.,CASSSPTGKETQYF,TGTGCCAGCTCATCGCCAACCGGTAAAGAGACCCAGTACTTC
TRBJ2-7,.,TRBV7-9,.,CASSLGGQGPHEQYF,TGTGCCAGCAGCTTAGGCGGGCAGGGGCCCCACGAGCAGTACTTC
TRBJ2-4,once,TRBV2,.,CASSLANIQYF,TGTGCCAGCAGCCTAGCTAACATTCAGTACTTC
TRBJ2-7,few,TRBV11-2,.,CASSGAGVGEQYF,TGTGCCAGCAGCGGGGCAGGGGTGGGCGAGCAGTACTTC
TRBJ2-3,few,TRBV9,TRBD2,CASSVEAGGRDTQYF,TGTGCCAGCAGCGTAGAGGCGGGGGGGCGAGATACGCAGTATTTT
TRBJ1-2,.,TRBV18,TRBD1,CASFPLPGQSYGYTF,TGTGCCAGCTTCCCCTTACCGGGACAGTCATATGGCTACACCTTC
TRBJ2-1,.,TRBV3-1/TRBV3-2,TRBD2,CASSRPGLAGHNEQFF,TGTGCCAGCAGCCGCCCGGGACTAGCGGGACACAATGAGCAGTTCTTC
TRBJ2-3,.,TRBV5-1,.,CASSRQLSGFGTDTQYF,TGCGCCAGCAGTCGACAATTGTCAGGGTTCGGCACAGATACGCAGTATTTT
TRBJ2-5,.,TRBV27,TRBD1,CASSFLGQGRETQYF,TGTGCCAGCAGTTTTTTGGGACAGGGTAGGGAGACCCAGTACTTC
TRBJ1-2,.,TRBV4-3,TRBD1,CASSQTDREVNYGYTF,TGCGCCAGCAGCCAAACGGACAGGGAGGTAAACTATGGCTACACCTTC
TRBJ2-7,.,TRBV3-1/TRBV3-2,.,CASSQGQGSPYEQYF,TGTGCCAGCAGCCAAGGCCAGGGGAGCCCCTACGAGCAGTACTTC
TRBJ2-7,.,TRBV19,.,CASSIGPTGHYEQYF,TGTGCCAGTAGTATTGGACCAACAGGGCACTACGAGCAGTACTTC
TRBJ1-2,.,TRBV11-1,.,CASSRVARGYTF,TGTGCCAGCAGCCGGGTCGCACGAGGCTACACCTTC
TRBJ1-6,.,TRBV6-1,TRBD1,CASSEDRGTISPLHF,TGTGCCAGCAGTGAAGACAGGGGCACAATTTCACCCCTCCACTTT
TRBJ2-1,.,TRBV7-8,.,CASSLGETNNEQFF,TGTGCCAGCAGCTTAGGGGAGACTAACAATGAGCAGTTCTTC
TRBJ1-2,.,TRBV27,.,CASSLTAGSSVYGYTF,TGTGCCAGCAGTTTGACAGCCGGTTCGTCTGTATATGGCTACACCTTC
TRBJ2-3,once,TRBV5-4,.,CASSGTGGASTDTQYF,TGTGCCAGCAGCGGAACAGGGGGGGCTAGCACAGATACGCAGTATTTT
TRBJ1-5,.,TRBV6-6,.,CASTHIGGGDQPQHF,TGTGCCAGCACCCACATAGGGGGGGGAGATCAGCCCCAGCATTTT
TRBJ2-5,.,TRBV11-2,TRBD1,CASSPGGTGLKTQYF,TGTGCCAGCAGCCCCGGGGGGACAGGGTTAAAGACCCAGTACTTC
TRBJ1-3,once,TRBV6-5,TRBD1,CASSLTGGGNTIYF,TGTGCCAGCAGTTTGACAGGGGGTGGAAACACCATATATTTT
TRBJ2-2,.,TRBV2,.,CASSDSSGGLTGELFF,TGTGCCAGCAGTGACTCGTCGGGGGGCCTTACCGGGGAGCTGTTTTTT
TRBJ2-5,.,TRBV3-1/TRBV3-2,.,CASSQDLLSDGQETQYF,TGTGCCAGCAGCCAAGACCTCCTTAGCGACGGGCAAGAGACCCAGTACTTC
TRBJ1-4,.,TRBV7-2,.,CASSLEGRDTTNEKLFF,TGTGCCAGCAGCTTAGAAGGACGGGACACAACTAATGAAAAACTGTTTTTT
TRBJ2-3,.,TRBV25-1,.,CASSESQGFPDTQYF,TGTGCCAGCAGTGAAAGCCAGGGGTTCCCAGATACGCAGTATTTT
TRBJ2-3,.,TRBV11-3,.,CASSLGGASGTDTQYF,TGTGCCAGCAGCTTAGGAGGGGCTAGCGGCACAGATACGCAGTATTTT
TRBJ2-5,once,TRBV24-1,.,CATSGRGQETQYF,TGTGCCACCAGTGGACGGGGGCAAGAGACCCAGTACTTC
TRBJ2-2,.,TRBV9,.,CASSRFRQENTGELFF,TGTGCCAGCAGCAGGTTCCGACAGGAGAACACCGGGGAGCTGTTTTTT
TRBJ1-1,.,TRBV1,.,CTSSQLNGNPRTEAFF,TGCACCAGCAGCCAACTCAACGGGAATCCTAGAACTGAAGCTTTCTTT
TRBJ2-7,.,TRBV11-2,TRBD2,CASSLDPSGGTSSYEQYF,TGTGCCAGCAGCTTAGATCCTAGCGGGGGGACTAGCTCCTACGAGCAGTACTTC
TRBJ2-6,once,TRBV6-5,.,CASSYPTAGANVLTF,TGTGCCAGCAGTTATCCGACAGCTGGGGCCAACGTCCTGACTTTC